Each of the 17 T cell receptor beta chains below was sequenced from the same sample in a study of blood T cell repertoires in COVID-19. Repertoires were generated with immunoSEQ multiplex PCR, while TCRdb's copy carries only in-frame clones and drops some. This table holds about 260,000 clones, 86% found once. The specimen was peripheral blood. These receptors originate from a man aged 25 to 40 with active or convalescent COVID-19.

In its sample, this clone was seen a few times. The chain couples TRBV9 to TRBJ2-2; possibly TRBD2 for D (7 bases). CDR1 and CDR2 (germline): SGDLS, YYNGEE. The V gene lost 4 bases and the J gene lost 4 bases, with 14 bases spanning the gap. The CDR3 length is 15 residues. The CDR3 reads CASSRDRGATGELFF. The CDR3, as DNA: TGTGCCAGCAGCCGGGATCGGGGGGCCACCGGGGAGCTGTTTTTT.

This clone was detected once. Its ends do not fully match the called genes, so a read error is possible. The CDR3 bases are TGTGCCAGTACCGCCCGGGACAGAAACATTGAAGCTTTCTTT. Protein sequence: CASTARDRNIEAFF. The rearrangement links TRBV19 to TRBJ1-1, with 7 bases matching TRBD1. The CDR3 is 14 amino acids. The germline V gene has CDR1 LNHDA and CDR2 SQIVND (reference sequence).

This sequence joins TRBV7-9 and TRBJ1-2; D is possibly TRBD1 (5 bases). Deletions cut 1 base from V and 0 bases from J, with 15 bases between. The CDR3 loop spans 17 amino acids. CDR1 and CDR2 (germline): SEHNR, FQNEAQ (reference sequence). This chain's CDR3 is CASSLVGGVDPNYGYTF. CDR3 DNA sequence: TGTGCCAGCAGCTTAGTTGGAGGGGTGGATCCTAACTATGGCTACACCTTC.

The genes are TRBV9 and TRBJ1-2; D possibly corresponds to TRBD1 (6 bases). CDR1 SGDLS and CDR2 YYNGEE come from the germline V gene. This CDR3 has 15 amino acids. The V and J ends lost 0 bases and 4 bases respectively, with 13 bases between them. Here the CDR3 DNA reads TGTGCCAGCAGCGTAGCTTGGGGGCCGAGCTATGGCTACACCTTC. This sequence encodes CASSVAWGPSYGYTF.

The CDR3 nucleotides are TGTGCCAGCAGGCCTCCGACAGGGGTCGACGAGCAGTACTTC. Translation gives CASRPPTGVDEQYF. The V gene is TRBV27, the J gene TRBJ2-7, with TRBD1 identical over 8 bases. This CDR3 has 14 residues. Germline V lookup: CDR1 MNHEY, CDR2 SMNVEV (reference sequence). V dropped 6 bases and J dropped 5; count of bases not matched to a gene: 9.

This chain uses TRBV2 with TRBJ2-5; 8 positions agree with TRBD1. This CDR3 region has 15 residues. Germline CDR1 SNHLY, CDR2 FYNNEI. The V and J ends lost 4 bases and 1 base, in that order; junction bases with no gene match: 5. The CDR3 nucleotides read TGTGCCAGCAGTGTAGACAGGGGCTTCCAAGAGACCCAGTACTTC. Encoded protein: CASSVDRGFQETQYF. The complete variable domain, with remaining parts taken from reference TRBV2 and TRBJ2-5, reads EPEVTQTPSHQVTQMGQEVILRCVPISNHLYFYWYRQILGQKVEFLVSFYNNEISEKSEIFDDQFSVERPDGSNFTLKIRSTKLEDSAMYFCASSVDRGFQETQYFGPGTRLLVL.

The rearrangement uses TRBV3-1 (or the pseudogene TRBV3-2) and TRBJ2-1, with 7 bases that match TRBD2. The junction had 6 bases not matched to a gene; V was cut back by 3 bases and J by 4 bases. The CDR3 is made up of 15 amino acids. The germline V gene has CDR1 LGHDT and CDR2 YNNKEL (reference sequence). CDR3 bases: TGTGCCAGCAGCCATCCTACGGGGGGATACAATGAGCAGTTCTTC. Encoded protein: CASSHPTGGYNEQFF.

CDR3 bases: TGTGCCAGCAGCTTAATCGGGATAGCGGGGACCGAGCAGTACTTC. This encodes CASSLIGIAGTEQYF. J is TRBJ2-7 and V is TRBV11-2; 8 bases agree with TRBD2. Germline trimming cut 2 bases from V and 6 bases from J; bases unmatched to any gene: 9. In germline, CDR1 is SGHAT, CDR2 FQNNGV. The CDR3 is 15 amino acids.

The chain recombines TRBV2 with TRBJ1-4; a weak D match, TRBD1 (6 bases). Germline values: CDR1 SNHLY, CDR2 FYNNEI. The CDR3 has 13 residues. V was cut by 6 bases and J by 6 bases, with 11 bases left in between. As DNA, the CDR3 is TGTGCCAGCAGCCTCTACAGGGATGAAAAACTGTTTTTT. Encoded protein: CASSLYRDEKLFF.

This clone has a single count. The V call is TRBV5-6, the J call TRBJ2-7; D perhaps matches TRBD1 (6 bases). Germline V gives CDR1 SGHDT, CDR2 YYEEEE. V shed 3 bases and J shed 2 bases, with 15 bases lying between them. CDR3 length: 15 amino acids. The CDR3 protein is CASSYNRDIPYEQYF. In DNA, the CDR3 is TGTGCCAGCAGCTATAACCGGGACATCCCCTACGAGCAGTACTTC. The whole variable domain, remainder taken from reference TRBV5-6 and TRBJ2-7, is DAGVTQSPTHLIKTRGQQVTLRCSPKSGHDTVSWYQQALGQGPQFIFQYYEEEERQRGNFPDRFSGHQFPNYSSELNVNALLLGDSALYLCASSYNRDIPYEQYFGPGTRLTVT.

The chain combines TRBV2 with TRBJ1-5; 7 bases map to TRBD1. Per the germline V gene, CDR1 is SNHLY and CDR2 is FYNNEI. The CDR3 runs 15 residues. V trimming: 4 bases; J trimming: 3 bases; junction bases outside the gene matches: 6. The CDR3 is CASSAPGQDNQPQHF. CDR3 DNA: TGTGCCAGCAGTGCTCCCGGACAGGACAATCAGCCCCAGCATTTT.

This rearrangement joins TRBV6-1 to TRBJ2-2; TRBD2 matches at 13 bases. J was trimmed by 8 bases and V by 2 bases; bases with no gene match: 5. Per germline, CDR1 MNHNS and CDR2 SASEGT. The CDR3 is 16 amino acids. The CDR3 nucleotides are TGTGCCAGCAGTGAACAGGGACTAGCGGGGTCTGGGGAGCTGTTTTTT. Translated, it gives CASSEQGLAGSGELFF.

This clone has a single count. The rearrangement joins TRBV3-1 (or the pseudogene TRBV3-2) to TRBJ1-6; D is possibly TRBD1 (5 bases). V gave up 2 bases and J gave up 8 bases, with 16 bases separating them. CDR1 is LGHDT and CDR2 is YNNKEL in the germline V gene (reference sequence). The CDR3 consists of 16 residues. The CDR3 is CASSQPPIRGDSPLHF. CDR3 in DNA: TGTGCCAGCAGCCAACCCCCAATTCGGGGGGATTCACCCCTCCACTTT.

The chain joins TRBV30 to TRBJ1-1; 8 nucleotides line up with TRBD1. This CDR3 has 14 residues. The trim removed 0 bases at V and 5 bases at J, leaving 5 bases unmatched. Germline V gene data show CDR1 as GTSNPN and CDR2 as SVGIG (reference sequence). CDR3 DNA: TGTGCCTGGAGTGTATGGACAGGGTTGACTGAAGCTTTCTTT. Its translation: CAWSVWTGLTEAFF. The full variable domain, in which reference TRBV30 and TRBJ1-1 provide the parts outside the CDR3, is SQTIHQWPATLVQPVGSPLSLECTVEGTSNPNLYWYRQAAGRGLQLLFYSVGIGQISSEVPQNLSASRPQDRQFILSSKKLLLSDSGFYLCAWSVWTGLTEAFFGQGTRLTVV.

The chain has TRBV3-1 (or the pseudogene TRBV3-2) and TRBJ1-6; 7 bases map to TRBD1. V was clipped by 4 bases and J by 6 bases; unmatched bases: 9. The CDR3 spans 16 residues. The germline V gene has CDR1 LGHDT and CDR2 YNNKEL (reference sequence). The CDR3 DNA follows: TGTGCCAGCAGCCGACCGGGTACAGGGGTTAATTCACCCCTCCACTTT. It codes for CASSRPGTGVNSPLHF.

The chain uses TRBV7-9 and TRBJ2-5; TRBD2 matches at 13 bases. This CDR3 has 16 amino acids. Trimming removed 5 bases from V and 5 bases from J; junction bases left unmatched: 8. Germline V gene sequence: CDR1 SEHNR, CDR2 FQNEAQ (reference sequence). The CDR3 sequence is CASSTRTSGGWETQYF. CDR3 DNA sequence: TGTGCCAGCAGCACTAGGACTAGCGGGGGTTGGGAGACCCAGTACTTC.

The V and J genes are TRBV5-1 and TRBJ2-7; D is perhaps TRBD2 (6 bases). Germline lookup yields CDR1 SGHRS and CDR2 YFSETQ. This CDR3 region has 15 residues. Trimming shortened V by 3 bases and J by 3 bases, and 16 bases separated the two germline ends. The CDR3 coding sequence is TGCGCCAGCAGCTCGGCTGTGGGGGGAATCTACGAGCAGTACTTC. Encoded protein: CASSSAVGGIYEQYF. Based on the CDR3 plus reference TRBV5-1 and TRBJ2-7, the full variable domain is KAGVTQTPRYLIKTRGQQVTLSCSPISGHRSVSWYQQTPGQGLQFLFEYFSETQRNKGNFPGRFSGRQFSNSRSEMNVSTLELGDSALYLCASSSAVGGIYEQYFGPGTRLTVT.